The entry below gives a single T cell receptor beta chain sequence along with its context. No count is logged; frequency rates this clonotype as large (0.1 to 1%). The antigen it binds to is not known. CDR3 length: 12 amino acids, cysteine to phenylalanine. Only the protein is available. Sequences MNHEY (CDR1) and SMNVEV (CDR2) are obtained from the germline V gene (reference sequence). This sample is drawn from a study of diagnostic markers for celiac disease (dated by TCRdb to between 2020 and 2021). For sequencing, an Illumina MiSeq was employed. The reads went through TCRdb reprocessing, and each CDR3 protein sequence gets one entry with no DNA. The data table for this sample lists just over 1,500 distinct CDR3 sequences. Of the sample, about 10% is held by the ten largest clones.

This receptor chain uses TRBV27 and TRBJ2-1; TCRdb calls TRBD1, which cannot be checked without DNA. Sample: either unsorted cells or a sorted T cell fraction (not recorded which). The clonotype comes from a human donor. The CDR3 region has the sequence CASSYRGDEQFF.